This T cell receptor (beta chain) came from a study of T-cell reconstitution after alpha-beta-depleted transplantation in children. The study, taken as a whole, reports: It was surviving recipient T cells and thymic progenitors that gave some patients high TCRbeta diversity at day 60.

A library of TCRbeta sequences, prepared with unique molecular identifiers, was generated. TCRdb redid the calling of the PCR reads with MiXCR, one entry per CDR3 protein. Of about 78,000 distinct CDR3 sequences detected, roughly 15% appear once; the ten largest clones hold about 30%. Looked up from germline, CDR1 is MNHEY and CDR2 is SVGEGT. The CDR3 extends over 12 amino acids. V was shortened by 4 bases and J by 3 bases, with 6 bases between the two germline ends. The table lists this clonotype with many counts. Its target is not known. The chain joins TRBV6-2 or TRBV6-3 to TRBJ1-2, with TRBD1 as a possible D gene (5 bases). This clonotype originated in a male patient aged 2-15 years who had a stem cell transplant for acute lymphoblastic leukemia, so the T cells may come from the graft donor. The starting material was PBMCs, mostly from graft donor cells, obtained 180 days after TCRalphabeta/CD19-depleted stem cell transplant. CDR3: CASSLGDYGYTF. The CDR3, as DNA: TGTGCCAGCAGTTTAGGGGACTATGGCTACACCTTC.